These 20 T cell receptor beta chains share one sample of origin, sequenced in a study of cytomegalovirus exposure and HLA in healthy donors. Primers: 60 Vbeta forward and 13 Jbeta reverse. The repertoire was sequenced with immunoSEQ multiplex PCR; TCRdb's copy has only in-frame clones and lacks some. This table holds more than 110,000 clones, 70% to 75% found once. The source material was PBMCs. All receptors derive from a woman in her 30s in good health and CMV-seronegative.

The chain uses TRBV9 and TRBJ2-5; no firm D call. The DNA end lines up better with TRBJ2-7; the J call may be wrong. Germline V gene sequence: CDR1 SGDLS, CDR2 YYNGEE. The CDR3 contains 12 residues. The CDR3 bases are TGTGCCAGCAGCGCTCCATCTACCGAGCAGTACTTC. Its protein is CASSAPSTEQYF.

The chain carries TRBV2 and TRBJ2-3; 8 bases map to TRBD2. Germline V lookup: CDR1 SNHLY, CDR2 FYNNEI. The J segment lost 3 bases and the V segment lost 6 bases, leaving 8 bases of the junction unmatched. The CDR3 has 15 residues. The CDR3 sequence is CASSSRSGGTDTQYF. For the CDR3, the DNA is TGTGCCAGCAGCTCCCGGAGCGGGGGAACAGATACGCAGTATTTT.

In DNA form, the CDR3 reads TGTGCCAGCAGTTCCTCAGGGTGGGGTGAAAAACTGTTTTTT. This gives the protein CASSSSGWGEKLFF. The chain recombines TRBV28 with TRBJ1-4, with D possibly being TRBD1 (5 bases). Trimming took off 4 bases at V and 7 bases at J, with 13 bases between the two ends. The V gene's germline CDR1 is MDHEN and CDR2 SYDVKM. The CDR3 is 14 residues long.

This chain links TRBV5-1 with TRBJ1-6; no firm D call. V was trimmed by 1 base and J by 6 bases, leaving 5 bases between them. The germline V gene encodes CDR1 SGHRS and CDR2 YFSETQ. The CDR3 has 13 amino acids. CDR3 region: CASSLLGNSPLHF. Here the CDR3 DNA reads TGCGCCAGCAGCTTGCTAGGTAATTCACCCCTCCACTTT.

This sequence joins TRBV7-3 and TRBJ2-7, with 12 bases fitting TRBD2. This CDR3 contains 15 residues. The germline V gene encodes CDR1 SGHTA and CDR2 FQGTGA. V shed 3 bases, J shed 0 bases, and the junction held 0 bases outside the gene matches. CDR3 sequence: CASSLTSGSSYEQYF. CDR3 bases: TGTGCCAGCAGCTTGACTAGCGGGAGCTCCTACGAGCAGTACTTC.

V usage is TRBV6-5 and J usage is TRBJ1-1; D possibly corresponds to TRBD1 (6 bases). Trimming shortened V by 5 bases and J by 5 bases, and 15 bases separated the two germline ends. Germline V gene lookup returns CDR1 MNHEY and CDR2 SVGAGI. This CDR3 spans 14 amino acids. CDR3 residues: CASSQYPGETEAFF. The DNA for the CDR3 is TGTGCCAGCAGTCAGTACCCAGGGGAAACTGAAGCTTTCTTT.

J is TRBJ1-2 and V is TRBV28, with TRBD1 identical over 7 bases. The germline gives CDR1 MDHEN, CDR2 SYDVKM. The CDR3 runs to 15 residues. Trimming at V came to 5 bases and at J to 5 bases, leaving 11 bases not matched to a gene. CDR3 sequence reads: CASSLRQGNAYGYTF. The CDR3, as DNA: TGTGCCAGCAGTCTTAGACAGGGAAACGCTTATGGCTACACCTTC.

This clone has a single count. The chain couples TRBV9 to TRBJ2-2, with 11 bases matching TRBD1. The CDR3 is 15 amino acids. The trim removed 4 bases at V and 4 bases at J, leaving 3 bases unmatched. In germline, CDR1 is SGDLS, CDR2 YYNGEE. CDR3: CASSTGTGGTGELFF. The DNA of the CDR3 is TGTGCCAGCAGCACCGGGACAGGGGGCACCGGGGAGCTGTTTTTT. The complete variable domain, with remaining parts taken from reference TRBV9 and TRBJ2-2, reads DSGVTQTPKHLITATGQRVTLRCSPRSGDLSVYWYQQSLDQGLQFLIQYYNGEERAKGNILERFSAQQFPDLHSELNLSSLELGDSALYFCASSTGTGGTGELFFGEGSRLTVL.

The genes are TRBV18 and TRBJ1-1; D unresolved. CDR3 size: 13 residues. V lost 2 bases, J lost 7 bases, and 11 bases lay in between. Per germline, CDR1 KGHSH and CDR2 LQKENI. CDR3 in DNA: TGTGCCAGCTCACCAATGGGCCGCTATGAAGCTTTCTTT. It encodes CASSPMGRYEAFF.

The chain uses TRBV7-9 and TRBJ2-3, with D unresolved. CDR3 length: 13 amino acids. V was shortened by 5 bases and J by 4 bases, with 10 bases between the two germline ends. Germline V gives CDR1 SEHNR, CDR2 FQNEAQ (reference sequence). The CDR3 spells CASSPANSDTQYF. The CDR3 coding sequence is TGTGCCAGCAGCCCTGCAAACTCAGATACGCAGTATTTT.

The chain couples TRBV28 to TRBJ2-2, with TRBD2 matching 8 bases. This CDR3 has 21 amino acids. V lost 2 bases and J lost 5; bases outside the gene matches: 22. Germline lookup yields CDR1 MDHEN and CDR2 SYDVKM. This CDR3 reads CASSLPVGGSGERRKTGELFF. CDR3 sequence (DNA): TGTGCCAGCAGTTTACCCGTAGGTGGTAGCGGGGAGAGGAGGAAGACCGGGGAGCTGTTTTTT.

The V call is TRBV27, the J call TRBJ2-2, with 8 bases aligning to TRBD1. The CDR3 spans 16 residues. V shed 5 bases, J shed 2 bases, and the junction held 7 bases outside the gene matches. CDR1 MNHEY and CDR2 SMNVEV come from the germline V gene (reference sequence). CDR3 DNA sequence: TGTGCCAGCAGTCCCTGGACAGGGCTTAACACCGGGGAGCTGTTTTTT. Its protein is CASSPWTGLNTGELFF.

The genes are TRBV28 and TRBJ2-7; D gene uncertain. This CDR3 is 14 amino acids long. V lost 3 bases and J lost 0, with 9 bases in between. Germline loops: CDR1 MDHEN, CDR2 SYDVKM. In DNA form, the CDR3 reads TGTGCCAGCAGTTTTGCGAGAGACTCCTACGAGCAGTACGTC. Its protein product is CASSFARDSYEQYV.

The V gene is TRBV5-1, the J gene TRBJ2-1; 11 nucleotides align to TRBD2. Per the germline V gene, CDR1 is SGHRS and CDR2 is YFSETQ. The V and J ends lost 2 bases and 6 bases, in that order; junction bases with no gene match: 4. This CDR3 is 15 amino acids long. The CDR3 sequence is CASSFSGGAGNEQFF. The CDR3 DNA reads TGCGCCAGCAGCTTTAGCGGGGGGGCGGGCAATGAGCAGTTCTTC.

The chain combines TRBV5-6 with TRBJ2-5; 7 bases are shared with TRBD1. The trim removed 4 bases at V and 5 bases at J, leaving 11 bases unmatched. This CDR3 has 15 residues. CDR1 is SGHDT and CDR2 is YYEEEE in the germline V gene. CDR3 nucleotide sequence: TGTGCCAGCAGCGGGCAACAGGGGTTGATGGAGACCCAGTACTTC. Protein: CASSGQQGLMETQYF.

The rearrangement uses TRBV10-3 and TRBJ2-1; 13 bases map to TRBD2. This CDR3 has 19 residues. V shed 3 bases, J shed 2 bases, and the junction held 10 bases outside the gene matches. The germline V gene encodes CDR1 ENHRY and CDR2 SYGVKD. For the CDR3, the DNA is TGTGCCATCAGTGACATAGGACTAGCGGGAGCAAAGACCTACAATGAGCAGTTCTTC. Translating gives CAISDIGLAGAKTYNEQFF.

V gene TRBV28 combines with J gene TRBJ1-4; maybe TRBD1 (6 bases). The V gene lost 8 bases and the J gene lost 14 bases, with 24 bases spanning the gap. The CDR3 runs 14 residues. Germline loops: CDR1 MDHEN, CDR2 SYDVKM. The CDR3 bases are TGTGCCAGCGGAAGAGGGGGTGACCCCTGGGGGCTGTTTTTT. Encoded protein: CASGRGGDPWGLFF. The full variable domain, with the rest looked up from reference TRBV28 and TRBJ1-4, is DVKVTQSSRYLVKRTGEKVFLECVQDMDHENMFWYRQDPGLGLRLIYFSYDVKMKEKGDIPEGYSVSREKKERFSLILESASTNQTSMYLCASGRGGDPWGLFFGSGTQLSVL.

V is TRBV6-5 and J is TRBJ2-2, with D possibly matching TRBD1 (6 bases). V was clipped by 6 bases and J by 7 bases, with 12 bases between them. This CDR3 has 13 amino acids. CDR1 MNHEY and CDR2 SVGAGI come from the germline V gene. CDR3 DNA sequence: TGTGCCAGCAGACAACAGGGTGACGGGGAGCTGTTTTTT. Its protein product is CASRQQGDGELFF.

The chain employs TRBV5-1 and TRBJ2-7; D gene ambiguous. In germline, CDR1 is SGHRS, CDR2 YFSETQ. The CDR3 consists of 14 residues. Trimming took off 0 bases at V and 2 bases at J, with 9 bases between the two ends. The CDR3 region has the DNA TGCGCCAGCAGCTTGGCCAGAGGCACCTACGAGCAGTACTTC. Its translation: CASSLARGTYEQYF.

J is TRBJ1-5 and V is TRBV28; maybe TRBD1 (6 bases). Germline CDR1 and CDR2: MDHEN and SYDVKM. Trimming left V 5 bases short and J 4 bases short, with 12 bases between. The CDR3 spans 14 residues. The DNA of the CDR3 is TGTGCCAGCAGTCCGTTCCAGGGGAATCAGCCCCAGCATTTT. Amino acids: CASSPFQGNQPQHF.